The 4 T cell receptor beta chains below all came from one sample that was sequenced in a study of blood T cell repertoires in COVID-19. Sequencing used immunoSEQ multiplex PCR; TCRdb keeps in-frame clones, though not all of them. The table lists roughly 16,000 clones, approximately 80% of them singletons. Sequenced: peripheral blood. The receptors were sampled from an elderly man with active COVID-19.

In its sample, this clone was seen a few times. The V call is TRBV2, the J call TRBJ2-2, with 7 bases aligning to TRBD1. Germline V CDR1 and CDR2: SNHLY, FYNNEI. The CDR3 contains 15 residues. The J segment lost 3 bases and the V segment lost 5 bases, leaving 6 bases of the junction unmatched. The CDR3 sequence is CASSRTGADTGELFF. Here the CDR3 DNA reads TGTGCCAGCAGTCGAACAGGGGCTGACACCGGGGAGCTGTTTTTT.

This chain links TRBV7-9 with TRBJ2-7; D is perhaps TRBD1 (5 bases). The CDR3 contains 16 residues. The V end lost 1 base, the J end lost 0 bases, and 13 bases lay between the germline ends. Germline CDR1 reads SEHNR; CDR2 reads FQNEAQ (reference sequence). The CDR3 is CASSLEGFSSSYEQYF. Here the CDR3 DNA reads TGTGCCAGCAGCTTAGAGGGGTTTTCGAGCTCCTACGAGCAGTACTTC.

The chain links TRBV28 to TRBJ1-1, with a tentative D call TRBD1 (5 bases). Trimming stripped 4 bases from V and 5 bases from J, with 20 bases between. CDR3 length equals 16 residues. The V gene's germline CDR1 is MDHEN and CDR2 SYDVKM. The CDR3 nucleotides read TGTGCCAGCAGTTCCCCCGCGGACGGGGGTAGGACTGAAGCTTTCTTT. It is translated as CASSSPADGGRTEAFF.

This chain connects TRBV15 to TRBJ2-3; 10 bases map to TRBD1. Trimming at V came to 5 bases and at J to 1 base, leaving 9 bases not matched to a gene. Germline CDR1 is LNHNV and CDR2 is YYDKDF (reference sequence). The CDR3 runs 17 residues. For the CDR3, the DNA is TGTGCCACCAGCCGCAGCCCCGGGACAGGGGGCACAGATACGCAGTATTTT. It is translated as CATSRSPGTGGTDTQYF.